This TCR beta chain derives from a study of blood T cell repertoires in COVID-19. For the study at large: Acute and convalescent COVID-19 samples came from the United States, Italy and Spain. Sources were T cells, B-cell-depleted T cells, or PBMCs; the material itself was cDNA or gDNA.

How the authors handled the data: Reference gene primer amplification gave nucleated cell count estimates. The protocol was immunoSEQ multiplex PCR, while the TCRdb copy is restricted to in-frame clones and leaves out a portion. D and trimming were read from the DNA, whereas the V and J calls and clone size are those reported in that table. The top ten hold around 4.7% of the sample, which has about 220,000 clones, roughly four fifths seen once. What was sequenced was peripheral blood. This TCR came from a woman in her 70s with acute or convalescent COVID-19.

The CDR3 nucleotides read TGCAGTGCTAGTAGCCGGGACAGGGAGACCCAGTACTTC. It is translated as CSASSRDRETQYF. The V call is TRBV20-1, the J call TRBJ2-5; 8 positions match TRBD1. CDR1 and CDR2 from the germline V gene are DFQATT and SNEGSKA (reference sequence). This CDR3 region has 13 residues. J was trimmed by 5 bases and V by 3 bases; bases with no gene match: 5.